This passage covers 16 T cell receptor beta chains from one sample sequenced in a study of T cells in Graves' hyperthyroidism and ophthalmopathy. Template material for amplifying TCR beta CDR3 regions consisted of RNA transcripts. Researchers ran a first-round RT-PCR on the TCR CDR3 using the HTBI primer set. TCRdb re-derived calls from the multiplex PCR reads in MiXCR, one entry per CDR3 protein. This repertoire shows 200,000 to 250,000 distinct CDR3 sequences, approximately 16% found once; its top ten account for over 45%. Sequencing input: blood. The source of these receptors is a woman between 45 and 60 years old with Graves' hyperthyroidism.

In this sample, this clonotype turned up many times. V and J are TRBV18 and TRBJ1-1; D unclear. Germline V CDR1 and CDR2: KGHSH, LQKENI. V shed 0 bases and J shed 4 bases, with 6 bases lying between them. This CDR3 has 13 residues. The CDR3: CASSPPGSTEAFF. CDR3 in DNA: TGTGCCAGCTCACCACCTGGGAGCACTGAAGCTTTCTTT.

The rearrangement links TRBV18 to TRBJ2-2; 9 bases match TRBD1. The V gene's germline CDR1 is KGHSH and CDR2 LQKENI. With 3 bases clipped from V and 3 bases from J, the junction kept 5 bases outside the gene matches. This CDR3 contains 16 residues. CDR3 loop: CASSPQTGGDTGELFF. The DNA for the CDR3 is TGTGCCAGCTCACCTCAGACAGGGGGAGACACCGGGGAGCTGTTTTTT.

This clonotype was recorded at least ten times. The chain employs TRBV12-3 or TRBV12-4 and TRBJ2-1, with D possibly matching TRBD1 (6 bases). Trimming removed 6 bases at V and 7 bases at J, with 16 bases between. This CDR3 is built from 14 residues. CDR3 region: CASRGQVLKNEQFF. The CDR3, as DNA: TGTGCCAGCAGGGGACAAGTACTAAAAAATGAGCAGTTCTTC.

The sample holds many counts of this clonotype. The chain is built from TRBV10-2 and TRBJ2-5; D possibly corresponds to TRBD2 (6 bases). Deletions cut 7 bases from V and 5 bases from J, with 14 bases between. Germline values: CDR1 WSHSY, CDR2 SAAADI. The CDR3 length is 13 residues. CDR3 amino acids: CASKTGVLETQYF. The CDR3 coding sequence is TGCGCCAGCAAGACGGGAGTTCTTGAGACCCAGTACTTC.

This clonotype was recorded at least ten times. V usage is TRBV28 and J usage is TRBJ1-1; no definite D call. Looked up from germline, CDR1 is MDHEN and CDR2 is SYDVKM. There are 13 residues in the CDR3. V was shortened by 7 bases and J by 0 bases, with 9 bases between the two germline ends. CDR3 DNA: TGTGCCAGCAACTCGTTCTTGAACACTGAAGCTTTCTTT. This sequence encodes CASNSFLNTEAFF. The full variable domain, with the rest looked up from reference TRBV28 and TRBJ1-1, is DVKVTQSSRYLVKRTGEKVFLECVQDMDHENMFWYRQDPGLGLRLIYFSYDVKMKEKGDIPEGYSVSREKKERFSLILESASTNQTSMYLCASNSFLNTEAFFGQGTRLTVV.

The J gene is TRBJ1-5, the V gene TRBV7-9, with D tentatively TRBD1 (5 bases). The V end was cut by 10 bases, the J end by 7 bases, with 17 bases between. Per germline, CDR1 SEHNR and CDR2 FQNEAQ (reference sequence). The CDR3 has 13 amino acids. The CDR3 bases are TGTGCCACAGGCGGGGCCGGCAGGCAGCCCCAGCATTTT. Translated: CATGGAGRQPQHF.

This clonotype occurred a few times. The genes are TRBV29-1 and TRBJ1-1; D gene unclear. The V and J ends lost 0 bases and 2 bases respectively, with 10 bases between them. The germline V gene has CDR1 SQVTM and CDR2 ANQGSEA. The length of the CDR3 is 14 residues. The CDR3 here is CSVEEGSGNTEAFF. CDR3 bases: TGCAGCGTTGAAGAGGGGAGCGGAAACACTGAAGCTTTCTTT.

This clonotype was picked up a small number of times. The CDR3 region is CASSSGGGGTEAFF. CDR3 sequence (DNA): TGTGCCAGCAGCTCCGGGGGTGGCGGGACTGAAGCTTTCTTT. The chain employs TRBV6-1 and TRBJ1-1, with TRBD1 as a possible D gene (5 bases). The CDR3 sequence is 14 residues long. Trimming removed 6 bases at V and 5 bases at J, with 16 bases between. Germline V CDR1 and CDR2: MNHNS, SASEGT.

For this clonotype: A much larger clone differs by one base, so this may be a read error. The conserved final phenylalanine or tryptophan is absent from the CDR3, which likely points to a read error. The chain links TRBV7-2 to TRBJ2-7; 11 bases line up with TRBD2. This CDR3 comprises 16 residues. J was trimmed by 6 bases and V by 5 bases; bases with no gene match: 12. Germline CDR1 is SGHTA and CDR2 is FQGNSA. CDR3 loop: CASSPNPGTSGLEQYS. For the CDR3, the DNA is TGTGCCAGCAGCCCAAACCCCGGGACTAGCGGCCTCGAGCAGTACTCC.

CDR3 DNA: TGTGCCAGCAGCCAAGCGGCAGCGGGGTACCAAGAGACCCAGTACTTC. This sequence encodes CASSQAAAGYQETQYF. V gene TRBV14 combines with J gene TRBJ2-5; TRBD2 matches at 7 bases. The J segment lost 0 bases and the V segment lost 1 base, leaving 5 bases of the junction unmatched. Germline values: CDR1 SGHDN, CDR2 FVKESK. The CDR3 loop spans 16 amino acids.

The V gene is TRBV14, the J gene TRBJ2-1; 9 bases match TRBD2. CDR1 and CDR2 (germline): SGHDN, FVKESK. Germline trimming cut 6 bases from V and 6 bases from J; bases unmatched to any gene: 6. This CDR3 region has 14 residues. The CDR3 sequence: CASSFLAGSNEQFF. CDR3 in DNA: TGTGCCAGCAGTTTTCTAGCGGGATCCAATGAGCAGTTCTTC.

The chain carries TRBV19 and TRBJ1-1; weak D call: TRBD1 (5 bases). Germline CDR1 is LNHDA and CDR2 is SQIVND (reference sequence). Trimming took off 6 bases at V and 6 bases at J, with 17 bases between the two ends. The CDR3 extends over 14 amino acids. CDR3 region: CASRPMEGRAEAFF. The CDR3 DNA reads TGTGCCAGTAGACCTATGGAGGGGAGAGCTGAAGCTTTCTTT.

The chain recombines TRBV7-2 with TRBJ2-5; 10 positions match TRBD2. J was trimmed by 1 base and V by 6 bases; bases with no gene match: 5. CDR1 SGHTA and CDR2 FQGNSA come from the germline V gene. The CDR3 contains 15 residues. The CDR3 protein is CASSRTSGAQETQYF. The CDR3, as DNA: TGTGCCAGCAGTCGGACTAGCGGCGCCCAAGAGACCCAGTACTTC.

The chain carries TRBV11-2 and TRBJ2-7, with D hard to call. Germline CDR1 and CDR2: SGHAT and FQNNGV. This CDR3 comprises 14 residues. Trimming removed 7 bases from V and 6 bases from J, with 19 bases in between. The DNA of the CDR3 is TGTGCCAGCACCGCTGGGCCCTCATCCAGCGAGCAGTACTTC. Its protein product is CASTAGPSSSEQYF.

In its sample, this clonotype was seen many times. CDR3 DNA sequence: TGCAGTGCTAGTCAGGGGGGTCCCTATGGCTACACCTTC. Its translation: CSASQGGPYGYTF. The chain has TRBV20-1 and TRBJ1-2; 7 bases line up with TRBD1. With 3 bases clipped from V and 4 bases from J, the junction kept 5 bases outside the gene matches. The germline gives CDR1 DFQATT, CDR2 SNEGSKA (reference sequence). The CDR3 runs 13 residues.

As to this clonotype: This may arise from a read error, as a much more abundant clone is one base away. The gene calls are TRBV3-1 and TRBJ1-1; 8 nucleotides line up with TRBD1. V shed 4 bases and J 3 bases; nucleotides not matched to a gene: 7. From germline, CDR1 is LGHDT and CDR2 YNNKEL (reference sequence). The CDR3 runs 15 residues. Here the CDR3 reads CASSPLTGADTEAFF. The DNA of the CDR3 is TGTGCCAGCAGCCCTCTGACAGGGGCGGACACTGAAGCTTTCTTT.